These 11 T cell receptor beta chains came from one sample sequenced in a study of early T cells in non-severe SARS-CoV-2 infection. TCRdb reprocessed the 5' RACE reads via MiXCR and lists one record per CDR3 protein. The sample lists more than 55,000 distinct CDR3 sequences, around 13% seen once, with approximately 1.3% in the top ten. Sequences were obtained from whole blood. These receptors were collected from an adult who was a healthcare worker with PCR-confirmed SARS-CoV-2 infection or an uninfected control (not recorded which).

The chain recombines TRBV30 with TRBJ1-5; no definite D call. The CDR3 is 14 residues long. Germline V gene lookup returns CDR1 GTSNPN and CDR2 SVGIG (reference sequence). V was pared by 0 bases and J by 7 bases, with 13 bases between. The CDR3 is CAWSVEGMGQPQHF. The CDR3 region has the DNA TGTGCCTGGAGTGTAGAAGGGATGGGGCAGCCCCAGCATTTT. The whole variable domain, remainder taken from reference TRBV30 and TRBJ1-5, is SQTIHQWPATLVQPVGSPLSLECTVEGTSNPNLYWYRQAAGRGLQLLFYSVGIGQISSEVPQNLSASRPQDRQFILSSKKLLLSDSGFYLCAWSVEGMGQPQHFGDGTRLSIL.

By its share, this clonotype is medium-sized. The rearrangement joins TRBV25-1 to TRBJ1-2, with D possibly matching TRBD1 (5 bases). Germline V gene sequence: CDR1 MGHDK, CDR2 SYGVNS. V was trimmed by 5 bases and J by 0 bases, leaving 7 bases between them. The CDR3 has 13 residues. The CDR3 sequence: CASSPGTNYGYTF. The CDR3 DNA reads as TGTGCCAGCAGTCCAGGGACTAACTATGGCTACACCTTC.

This clonotype was observed a handful of times. The V call is TRBV20-1, the J call TRBJ1-2; D may be TRBD1 (5 bases). Germline V gene data show CDR1 as DFQATT and CDR2 as SNEGSKA (reference sequence). This CDR3 is 12 amino acids long. The V gene lost 6 bases and the J gene lost 2 bases, with 10 bases spanning the gap. CDR3 protein: CSAGGSNYGYTF. DNA of the CDR3: TGCAGTGCGGGGGGATCCAACTATGGCTACACCTTC.

V usage is TRBV20-1 and J usage is TRBJ2-1, with D tentatively TRBD2 (5 bases). Germline V lookup: CDR1 DFQATT, CDR2 SNEGSKA (reference sequence). The CDR3 runs 12 residues. V lost 5 bases and J lost 4, with 9 bases in between. CDR3 in amino acids: CSAYSGYNEQFF. The DNA for the CDR3 is TGCAGTGCTTACAGCGGTTACAATGAGCAGTTCTTC.

This clonotype came up many times. The V call is TRBV19, the J call TRBJ2-3; D gene ambiguous. Germline-derived CDR1 and CDR2 are LNHDA and SQIVND (reference sequence). Trimming removed 4 bases at V and 1 base at J, with 9 bases between. The CDR3 is made up of 14 amino acids. CDR3 region: CASSNLDGTDTQYF. The CDR3 DNA follows: TGTGCCAGTAGTAACTTGGACGGCACAGATACGCAGTATTTT. Supplemented by reference TRBV19 and TRBJ2-3, the full variable domain reads DGGITQSPKYLFRKEGQNVTLSCEQNLNHDAMYWYRQDPGQGLRLIYYSQIVNDFQKGDIAEGYSVSREKKESFPLTVTSAQKNPTAFYLCASSNLDGTDTQYFGPGTRLTVL.

The chain couples TRBV5-6 to TRBJ2-5, with D unresolved. V was shortened by 4 bases and J by 4 bases, with 20 bases between the two germline ends. This CDR3 has 16 amino acids. Germline loops: CDR1 SGHDT, CDR2 YYEEEE. The CDR3: CASSDRAYPDVETQYF. CDR3 nucleotides: TGTGCCAGCAGCGACCGGGCATACCCCGATGTAGAGACCCAGTACTTC.

In its sample, this clonotype was seen a few times. The chain has TRBV12-3 or TRBV12-4 and TRBJ2-7, with a tentative D call TRBD1 (5 bases). This CDR3 contains 14 residues. Trimming cost V 3 bases and J 2 bases, with 11 bases left between them. Here the CDR3 DNA reads TGTGCCAGCAGTTTGAATCAGGGTCCCTACGAGCAGTACTTC. Its translation: CASSLNQGPYEQYF.

This clonotype was recorded at least ten times. The V and J genes are TRBV19 and TRBJ2-2, with TRBD1 matching over 8 bases. Germline-derived CDR1 and CDR2 are LNHDA and SQIVND (reference sequence). V lost 9 bases, J lost 6 bases, and 6 bases stayed unmatched. CDR3 length equals 13 residues. Here the CDR3 reads CASRQQGAGELFF. In DNA, the CDR3 is TGTGCCAGCCGTCAACAGGGGGCCGGGGAGCTGTTTTTT.

This clonotype was found a few times. This sequence joins TRBV6-5 and TRBJ1-1; no definite D call. V was shortened by 0 bases and J by 4 bases, with 9 bases between the two germline ends. Germline values: CDR1 MNHEY, CDR2 SVGAGI. The CDR3 has 14 amino acids. The CDR3 spells CASSYSRAVTEAFF. DNA of the CDR3: TGTGCCAGCAGTTACTCGAGGGCTGTCACTGAAGCTTTCTTT.

The V gene is TRBV30, the J gene TRBJ1-3, with D unclear. Trimming pared 4 bases from V and 5 bases from J, leaving 6 bases between. In germline, CDR1 is GTSNPN, CDR2 SVGIG (reference sequence). CDR3 length: 11 residues. Written as DNA, the CDR3 is TGTGCCTGGAACACTCGAAACACCATATATTTT. This sequence encodes CAWNTRNTIYF.

This clonotype was seen a few times. The chain has TRBV4-2 and TRBJ2-5, with 11 bases that match TRBD2. Germline CDR1 is LGHNA and CDR2 is YNFKEQ. The CDR3 extends over 15 amino acids. Germline trimming cut 3 bases from V and 5 bases from J; bases unmatched to any gene: 5. The CDR3 DNA reads as TGTGCCAGCAGCCAGACGACTAGCGGGGTGGAGACCCAGTACTTC. Translation gives CASSQTTSGVETQYF.